The clone carrying this T cell receptor beta chain occurred a few times. The data belong to a study of blood T cell repertoires in COVID-19. Turning to the study itself: PBMCs, B-cell-depleted T cells, or T cells provided the cDNA or gDNA that made up the material.

Some clones are missing from TCRdb's copy, which holds only in-frame ones; the method was immunoSEQ multiplex PCR. The sample records some 110,000 clones, about 80% being singletons. This sequence originates from a man between 70 and 80 years old with active or convalescent COVID-19. The sequencing input was peripheral blood.

The CDR3 bases are TGTGCCAGCAGCCTCTCCCTCGGGGAAACCTACGAGCAGTACTTC. It encodes CASSLSLGETYEQYF. This chain links TRBV7-7 with TRBJ2-7; D might be TRBD2 (5 bases). This CDR3 contains 15 residues. V was cut by 5 bases and J by 2 bases, with 16 bases left in between. CDR1 and CDR2 (germline): SSHAT, FNYEAQ (reference sequence).